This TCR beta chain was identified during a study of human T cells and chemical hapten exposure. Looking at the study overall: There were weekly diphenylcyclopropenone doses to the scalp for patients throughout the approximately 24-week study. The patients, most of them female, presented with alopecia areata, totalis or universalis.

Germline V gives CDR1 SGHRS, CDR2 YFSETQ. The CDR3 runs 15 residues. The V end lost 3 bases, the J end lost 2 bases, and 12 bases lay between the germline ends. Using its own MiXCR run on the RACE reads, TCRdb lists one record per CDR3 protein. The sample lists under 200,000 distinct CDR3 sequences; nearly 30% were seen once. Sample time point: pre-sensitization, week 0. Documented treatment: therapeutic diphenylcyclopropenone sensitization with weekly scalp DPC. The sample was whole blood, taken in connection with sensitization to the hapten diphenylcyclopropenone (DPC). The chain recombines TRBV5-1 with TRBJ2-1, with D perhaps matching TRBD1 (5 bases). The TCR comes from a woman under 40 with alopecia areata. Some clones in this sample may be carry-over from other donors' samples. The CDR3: CASSWGSGPYNEQFF. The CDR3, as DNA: TGCGCCAGCAGCTGGGGCTCAGGGCCCTACAATGAGCAGTTCTTC.